This T cell receptor beta chain was sequenced during a study of blood T cell repertoires in COVID-19. At the level of the study: Some COVID-19 samples were acute and others convalescent; all came from the United States, Italy and Spain. Sources were T cells, B-cell-depleted T cells, or PBMCs; the material itself was cDNA or gDNA.

In the authors' workflow: Researchers report that nucleated cell counts were estimated from reference gene primer amplification. Sequencing was performed with immunoSEQ multiplex PCR; in TCRdb, only in-frame clones are kept and a portion is missing. For V, J and clone size, that table is used; D and trimming come from the DNA. The data contain some 100,000 clones, around 89% of them seen just once; the ten biggest clones take up roughly 5%. This CDR3 comprises 15 residues. The germline V and J ends were trimmed by 5 bases and 0 bases, with 10 bases remaining between them. CDR1 and CDR2 from the germline V gene are LNHDA and SQIVND (reference sequence).

This chain uses TRBV19 with TRBJ1-4; weak D call: TRBD1 (5 bases). The clonotype originates from a woman aged 80 or older with active COVID-19. Sequences were obtained from peripheral blood. The chain's CDR3 is CASSFRGATNEKLFF. CDR3 in DNA: TGTGCCAGTAGTTTTCGGGGGGCAACTAATGAAAAACTGTTTTTT.